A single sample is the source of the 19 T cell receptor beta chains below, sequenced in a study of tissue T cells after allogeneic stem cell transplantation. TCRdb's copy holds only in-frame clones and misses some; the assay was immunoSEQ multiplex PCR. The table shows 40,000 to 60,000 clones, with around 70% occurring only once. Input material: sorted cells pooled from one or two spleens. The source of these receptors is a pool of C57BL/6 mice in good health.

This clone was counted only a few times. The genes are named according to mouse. Partial CDR3 DNA: TGTGCCAGCAGCCAAGATCGGGACAGGGGGAACTCCGACTACACC. It yields the protein CASSQDRDRGNSDYT. The full CDR3 is CASSQDRDRGNSDYTF. This chain links TRBV2 with TRBJ1-2, with TRBD1 identical over 11 bases. The read stops 1 residue short of the end of the CDR3; the missing end is completed from the germline J gene. Per the germline V gene, CDR1 is LGHNA and CDR2 is YSYQKL. The CDR3 consists of 16 residues. Unmatched junction bases numbered 2, after V lost 0 bases and J lost 2 bases.

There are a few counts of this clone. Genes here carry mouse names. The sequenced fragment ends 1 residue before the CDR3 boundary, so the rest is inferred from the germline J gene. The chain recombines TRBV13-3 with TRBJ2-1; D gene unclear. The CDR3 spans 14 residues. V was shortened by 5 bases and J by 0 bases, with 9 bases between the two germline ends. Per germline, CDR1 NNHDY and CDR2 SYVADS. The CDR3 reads CASRTGSNYAEQFF. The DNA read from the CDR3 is TGTGCCAGCAGGACGGGGTCTAACTATGCTGAGCAGTTC.

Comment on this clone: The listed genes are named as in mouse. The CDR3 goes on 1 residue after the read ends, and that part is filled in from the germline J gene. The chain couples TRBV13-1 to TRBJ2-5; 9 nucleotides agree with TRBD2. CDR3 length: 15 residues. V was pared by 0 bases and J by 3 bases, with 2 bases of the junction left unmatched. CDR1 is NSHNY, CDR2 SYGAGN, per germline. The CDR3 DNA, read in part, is TGTGCCAGCAGTGATGCCACTGGGGGGCAAGACACCCAGTAC. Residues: CASSDATGGQDTQY. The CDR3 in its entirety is CASSDATGGQDTQYF.

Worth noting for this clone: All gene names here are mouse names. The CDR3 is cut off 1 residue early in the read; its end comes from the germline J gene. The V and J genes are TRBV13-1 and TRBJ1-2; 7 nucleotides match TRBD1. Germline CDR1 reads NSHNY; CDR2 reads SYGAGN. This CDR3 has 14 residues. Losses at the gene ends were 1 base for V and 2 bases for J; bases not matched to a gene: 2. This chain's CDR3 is CASSDQQGNSDYTF. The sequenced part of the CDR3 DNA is TGTGCCAGCAGTGATCAACAGGGGAACTCCGACTACACC.

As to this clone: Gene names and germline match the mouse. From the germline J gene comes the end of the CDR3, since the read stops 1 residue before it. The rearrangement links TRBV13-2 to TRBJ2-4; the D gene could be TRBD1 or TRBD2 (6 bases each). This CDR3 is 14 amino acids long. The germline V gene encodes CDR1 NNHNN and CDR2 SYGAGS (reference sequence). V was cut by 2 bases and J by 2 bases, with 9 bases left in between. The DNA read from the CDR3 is TGTGCCAGCGGTGAACGGGGGCATCAAAACACCTTGTAC. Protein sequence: CASGERGHQNTLY. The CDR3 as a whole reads CASGERGHQNTLYF.

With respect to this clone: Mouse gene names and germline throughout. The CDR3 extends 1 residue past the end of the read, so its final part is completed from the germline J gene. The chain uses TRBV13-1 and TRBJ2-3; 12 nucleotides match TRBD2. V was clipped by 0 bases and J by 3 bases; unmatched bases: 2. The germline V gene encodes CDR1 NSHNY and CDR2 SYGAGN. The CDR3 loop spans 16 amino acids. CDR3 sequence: CASSDAGTGGAETLYF. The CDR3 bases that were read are TGTGCCAGCAGTGATGCAGGGACTGGGGGGGCAGAAACGCTGTAT.

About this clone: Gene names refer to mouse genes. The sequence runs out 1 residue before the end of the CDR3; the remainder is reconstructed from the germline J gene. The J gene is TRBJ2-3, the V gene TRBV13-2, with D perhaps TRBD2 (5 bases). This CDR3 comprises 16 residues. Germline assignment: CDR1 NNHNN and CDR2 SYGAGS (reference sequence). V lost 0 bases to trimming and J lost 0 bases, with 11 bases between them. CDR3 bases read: TGTGCCAGCGGTGATGCGCTGGGCCTTAGTGCAGAAACGCTGTAT. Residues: CASGDALGLSAETLY. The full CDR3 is CASGDALGLSAETLYF.

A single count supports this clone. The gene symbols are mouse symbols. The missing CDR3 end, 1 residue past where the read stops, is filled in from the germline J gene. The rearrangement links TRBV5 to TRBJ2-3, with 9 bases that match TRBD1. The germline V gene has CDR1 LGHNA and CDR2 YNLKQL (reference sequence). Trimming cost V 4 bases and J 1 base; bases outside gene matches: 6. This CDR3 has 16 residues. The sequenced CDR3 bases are TGTGCCAGCAGCCTTCCGGGACAGGGAGGTGCAGAAACGCTGTAT. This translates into CASSLPGQGGAETLY. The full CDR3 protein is CASSLPGQGGAETLYF.

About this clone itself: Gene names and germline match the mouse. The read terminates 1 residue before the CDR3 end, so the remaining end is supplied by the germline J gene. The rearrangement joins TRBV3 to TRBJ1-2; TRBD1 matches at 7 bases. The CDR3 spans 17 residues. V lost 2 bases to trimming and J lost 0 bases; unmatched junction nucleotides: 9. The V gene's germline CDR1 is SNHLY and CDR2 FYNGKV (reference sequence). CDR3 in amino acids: CASSLPTPTGSNSDYTF. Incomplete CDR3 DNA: TGTGCCAGCAGCTTACCCACGCCGACAGGGTCAAACTCCGACTACACC.

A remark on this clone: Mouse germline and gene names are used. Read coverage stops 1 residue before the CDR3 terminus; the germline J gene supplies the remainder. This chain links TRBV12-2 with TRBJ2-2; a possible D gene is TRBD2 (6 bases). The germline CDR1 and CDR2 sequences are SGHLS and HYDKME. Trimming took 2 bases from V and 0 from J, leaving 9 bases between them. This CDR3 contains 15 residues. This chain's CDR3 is CASSPGLANTGQLYF. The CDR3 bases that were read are TGTGCCAGCTCTCCGGGACTTGCAAACACCGGGCAGCTCTAC.

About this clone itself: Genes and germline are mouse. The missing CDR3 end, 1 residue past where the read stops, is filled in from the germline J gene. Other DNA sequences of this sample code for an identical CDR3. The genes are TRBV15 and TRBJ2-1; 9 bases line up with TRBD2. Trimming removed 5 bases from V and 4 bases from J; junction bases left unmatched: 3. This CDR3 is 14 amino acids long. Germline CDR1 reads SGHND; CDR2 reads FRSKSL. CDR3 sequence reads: CASSPTGGYAEQFF. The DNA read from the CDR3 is TGTGCCAGCAGTCCGACTGGGGGTTATGCTGAGCAGTTC.

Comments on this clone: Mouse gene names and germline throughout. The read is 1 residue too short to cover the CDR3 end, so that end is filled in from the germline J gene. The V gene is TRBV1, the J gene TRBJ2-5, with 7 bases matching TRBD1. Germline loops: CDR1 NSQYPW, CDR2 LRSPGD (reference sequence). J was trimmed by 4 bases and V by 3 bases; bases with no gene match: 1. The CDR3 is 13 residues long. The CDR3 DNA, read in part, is TGCACCTGCAGTGCTCAGGGGGAAGACACCCAGTAC. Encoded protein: CTCSAQGEDTQY. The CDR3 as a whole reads CTCSAQGEDTQYF.

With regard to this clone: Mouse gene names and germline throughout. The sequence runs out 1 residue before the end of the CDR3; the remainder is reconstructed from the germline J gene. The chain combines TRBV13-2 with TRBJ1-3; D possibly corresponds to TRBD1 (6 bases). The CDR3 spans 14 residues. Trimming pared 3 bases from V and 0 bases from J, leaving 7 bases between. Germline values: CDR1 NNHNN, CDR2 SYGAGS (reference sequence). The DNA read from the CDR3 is TGTGCCAGCGGTGGGACAGATTCTGGAAATACGCTCTAT. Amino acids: CASGGTDSGNTLY. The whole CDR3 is CASGGTDSGNTLYF.

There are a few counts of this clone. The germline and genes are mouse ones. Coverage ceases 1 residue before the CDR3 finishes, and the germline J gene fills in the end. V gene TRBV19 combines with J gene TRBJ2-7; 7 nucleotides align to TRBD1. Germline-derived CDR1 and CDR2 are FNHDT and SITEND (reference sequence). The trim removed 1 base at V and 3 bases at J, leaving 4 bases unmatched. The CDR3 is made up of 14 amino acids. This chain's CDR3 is CASSIRGQLYEQYF. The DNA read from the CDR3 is TGTGCCAGCAGTATAAGGGGACAGCTCTATGAACAGTAC. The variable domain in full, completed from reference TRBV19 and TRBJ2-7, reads GGIITQTPKFLIGQEGQKLTLKCQQNFNHDTMYWYRQDSGKGLRLIYYSITENDLQKGDLSEGYDASREKKSSFSLTVTSAQKNEMAVFLCASSIRGQLYEQYFGPGTRLTVL.

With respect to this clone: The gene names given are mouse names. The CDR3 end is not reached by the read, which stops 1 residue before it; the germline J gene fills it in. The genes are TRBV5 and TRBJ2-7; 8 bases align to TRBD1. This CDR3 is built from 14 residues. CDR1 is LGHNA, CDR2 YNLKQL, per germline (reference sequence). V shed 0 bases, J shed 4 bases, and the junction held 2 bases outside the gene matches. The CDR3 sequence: CASSQEYRGYEQYF. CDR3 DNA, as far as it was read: TGTGCCAGCAGCCAAGAATACAGGGGGTATGAACAGTAC.

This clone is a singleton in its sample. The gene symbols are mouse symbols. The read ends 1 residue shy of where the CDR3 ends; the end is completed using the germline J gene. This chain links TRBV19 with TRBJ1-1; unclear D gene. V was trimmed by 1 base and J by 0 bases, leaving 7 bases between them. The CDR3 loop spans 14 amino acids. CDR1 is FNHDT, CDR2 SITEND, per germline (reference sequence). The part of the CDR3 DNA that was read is TGTGCCAGCAGTATACCCTCAACAAACACAGAAGTCTTC. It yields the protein CASSIPSTNTEVF. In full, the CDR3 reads CASSIPSTNTEVFF.

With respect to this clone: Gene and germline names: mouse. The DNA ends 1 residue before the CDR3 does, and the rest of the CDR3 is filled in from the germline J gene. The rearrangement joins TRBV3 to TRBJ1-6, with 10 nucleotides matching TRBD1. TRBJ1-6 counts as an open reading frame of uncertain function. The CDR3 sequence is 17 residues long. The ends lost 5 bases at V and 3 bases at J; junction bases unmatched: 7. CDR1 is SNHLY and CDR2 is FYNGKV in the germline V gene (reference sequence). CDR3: CASSPRDRGNYNSPLYF. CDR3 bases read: TGTGCCAGCAGCCCCCGGGACAGGGGTAACTATAATTCGCCCCTCTAC.

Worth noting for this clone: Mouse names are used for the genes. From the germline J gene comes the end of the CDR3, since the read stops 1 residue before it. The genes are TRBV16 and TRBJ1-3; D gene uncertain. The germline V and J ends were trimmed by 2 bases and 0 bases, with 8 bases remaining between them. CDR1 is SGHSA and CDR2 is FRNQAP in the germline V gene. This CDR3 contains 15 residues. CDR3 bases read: TGTGCAAGCAGCTTACCGGGGTATTCTGGAAATACGCTCTAT. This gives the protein CASSLPGYSGNTLY. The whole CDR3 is CASSLPGYSGNTLYF.

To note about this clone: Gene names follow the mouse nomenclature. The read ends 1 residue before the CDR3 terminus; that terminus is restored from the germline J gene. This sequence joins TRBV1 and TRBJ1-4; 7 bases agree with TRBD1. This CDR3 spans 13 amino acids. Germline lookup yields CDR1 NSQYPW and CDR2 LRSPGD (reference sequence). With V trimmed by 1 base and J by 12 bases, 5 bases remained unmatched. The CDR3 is CTCSAGDRPGLFF. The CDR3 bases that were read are TGCACCTGCAGTGCAGGGGACAGACCTGGATTATTT. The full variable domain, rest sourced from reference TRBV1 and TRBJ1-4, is VTLLEQNPRWRLVPRGQAVNLRCILKNSQYPWMSWYQQDLQKQLQWLFTLRSPGDKEVKSLPGADYLATRVTDTELRLQVANMSQGRTLYCTCSAGDRPGLFFGHGTKLSVL.